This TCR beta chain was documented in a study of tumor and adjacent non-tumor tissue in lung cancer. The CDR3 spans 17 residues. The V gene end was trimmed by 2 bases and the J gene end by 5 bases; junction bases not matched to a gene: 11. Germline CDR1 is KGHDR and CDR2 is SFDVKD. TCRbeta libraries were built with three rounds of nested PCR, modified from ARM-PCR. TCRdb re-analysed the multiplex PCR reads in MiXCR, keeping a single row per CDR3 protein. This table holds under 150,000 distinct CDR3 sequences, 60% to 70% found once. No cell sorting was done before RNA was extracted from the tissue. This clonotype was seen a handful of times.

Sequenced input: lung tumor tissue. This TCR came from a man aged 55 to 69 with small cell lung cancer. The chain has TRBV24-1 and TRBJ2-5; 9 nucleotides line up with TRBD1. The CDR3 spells CATSDSKGQGRRETQYF. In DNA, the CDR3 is TGTGCCACCAGTGATTCCAAAGGACAGGGGAGGCGGGAGACCCAGTACTTC.